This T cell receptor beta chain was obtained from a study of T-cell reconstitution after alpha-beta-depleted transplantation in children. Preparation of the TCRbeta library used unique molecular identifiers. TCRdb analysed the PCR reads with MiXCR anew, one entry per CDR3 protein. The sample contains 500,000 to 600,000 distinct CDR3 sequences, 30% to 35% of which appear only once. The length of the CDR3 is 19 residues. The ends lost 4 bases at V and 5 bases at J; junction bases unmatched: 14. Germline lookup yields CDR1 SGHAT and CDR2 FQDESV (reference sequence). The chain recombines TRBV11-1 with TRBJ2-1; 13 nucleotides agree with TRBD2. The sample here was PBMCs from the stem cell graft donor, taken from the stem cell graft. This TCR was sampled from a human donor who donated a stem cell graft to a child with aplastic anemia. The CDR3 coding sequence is TGTGCCAGCAGCTCGGCCGGGACTAGCGGGACTAAAGCCGACAATGAGCAGTTCTTC. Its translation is CASSSAGTSGTKADNEQFF.